This T cell receptor beta chain originates from a study of blood T cell repertoires in COVID-19. Across the whole study: Collection of acute and convalescent COVID-19 samples took place in the United States, Italy and Spain. Sources were T cells, B-cell-depleted T cells, or PBMCs; the material itself was cDNA or gDNA.

Per the study methods: The authors estimated nucleated cell counts from reference gene primer amplification. Sequenced by immunoSEQ multiplex PCR; TCRdb stores in-frame clones only, minus some. V, J and clone size were drawn from that table, and D and trimming were deduced from the DNA. The sample records about 200,000 clones, around 94% being singletons. Germline CDR1 is SGHKS and CDR2 is YYEKEE (reference sequence). Trimming removed 0 bases from V and 1 base from J; junction bases left unmatched: 5. This CDR3 has 16 residues. This clone has just one count. This chain links TRBV5-5 with TRBJ1-1; TRBD1 matches at 8 bases. This clonotype was obtained from a man aged 25-40 years with COVID-19, enrolled during active disease. Specimen: peripheral blood. The CDR3 DNA is TGTGCCAGCAGCTTGGAGGCAGGGGGCGGGAACACTGAAGCTTTCTTT. Its translation: CASSLEAGGGNTEAFF.